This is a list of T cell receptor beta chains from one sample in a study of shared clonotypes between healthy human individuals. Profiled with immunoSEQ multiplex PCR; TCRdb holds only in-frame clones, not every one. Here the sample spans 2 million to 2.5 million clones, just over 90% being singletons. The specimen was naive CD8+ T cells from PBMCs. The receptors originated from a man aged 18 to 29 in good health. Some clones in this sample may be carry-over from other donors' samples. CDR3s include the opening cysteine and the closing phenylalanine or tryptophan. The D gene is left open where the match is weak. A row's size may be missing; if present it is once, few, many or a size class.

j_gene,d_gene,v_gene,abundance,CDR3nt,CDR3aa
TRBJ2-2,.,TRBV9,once,TGTGCCAGCAGCGTAATGGCGGAAACGAACACCGGGGAGCTGTTTTTT,CASSVMAETNTGELFF
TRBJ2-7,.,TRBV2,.,TGTGCCAGCAGCCGGGGAGACTTGTCCCCCCCCTTCGAGCAGTACTTC,CASSRGDLSPPFEQYF
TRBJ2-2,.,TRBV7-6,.,TGTGCCAGCAGCCTCCAGGGAGAGGCCGGGGAGCTGTTTTTT,CASSLQGEAGELFF
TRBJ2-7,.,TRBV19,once,TGTGCCAGTAGTACACGACTCCAACGTCTATACTACGAGCAGTACTTC,CASSTRLQRLYYEQYF
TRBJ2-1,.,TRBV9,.,TGTGCCAGCAGCGTAAGTGGGCGCGTCATGGATGAGCAGTTCTTC,CASSVSGRVMDEQFF
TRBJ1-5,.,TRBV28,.,TGTGCCAGCAGTCCCCGACGGACAGAGAATCAGCCCCAGCATTTT,CASSPRRTENQPQHF
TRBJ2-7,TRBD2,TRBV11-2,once,TGTGCCAGCAGCTTAGCACCATCCGGACTAGCGGGTAACTACGAGCAGTACTTC,CASSLAPSGLAGNYEQYF
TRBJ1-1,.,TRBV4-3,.,TGCGCCAGCAGCCAAGAATGGGGGGCTGGCACTGAAGCTTTCTTT,CASSQEWGAGTEAFF
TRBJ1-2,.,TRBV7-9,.,TGTGCCAGCAGCTTAGGGTCGGGGGGCCCTCAGGGCTACACCTTC,CASSLGSGGPQGYTF
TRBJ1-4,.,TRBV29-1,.,TGCAGCGTTGTGATAGGGGGAGAAAAACTGTTTTTT,CSVVIGGEKLFF
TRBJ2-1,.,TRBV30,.,TGTGCCTGGAGAGGTCCAGGGATAACTTCAAGCTCCTACAATGAGCAGTTCTTC,CAWRGPGITSSSYNEQFF
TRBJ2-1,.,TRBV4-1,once,TGCGCCAGCAACCCAATTGGGGGAGCCTACAATGAGCAGTTCTTC,CASNPIGGAYNEQFF
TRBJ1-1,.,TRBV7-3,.,TGTGCCAGCAGCCCTTCCCTGGGGGGGACTGAAGCTTTCTTT,CASSPSLGGTEAFF
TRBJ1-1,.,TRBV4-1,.,TGCGCCAGCAGCCGTGTTTTAGGAGGGCAGAGAGGTGAAGCTTTCTTT,CASSRVLGGQRGEAFF
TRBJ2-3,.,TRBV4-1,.,TGCGCCAGCAGCCAAGTTAGGGGTGGAGATACGCAGTATTTT,CASSQVRGGDTQYF
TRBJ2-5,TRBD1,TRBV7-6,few,TGTGCCAGCAGCCCACTCGGACAGGGGGACCAAGAGACCCAGTACTTC,CASSPLGQGDQETQYF
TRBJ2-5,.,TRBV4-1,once,TGCGCCAGCAGCCAACGGGGTAGGGAGCGAGAGACCCAGTACTTC,CASSQRGRERETQYF
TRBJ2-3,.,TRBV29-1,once,TGCAGCGTTCACGGGGAGAACACAGATACGCAGTATTTT,CSVHGENTDTQYF
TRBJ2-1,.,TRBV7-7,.,TGTGCCAGCAGCCCAGACCCTAAAGGAGTCGGTTCCCTCTACAATGAGCAGTTCTTC,CASSPDPKGVGSLYNEQFF
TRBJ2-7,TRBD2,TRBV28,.,TGTGCCAGCACATTTAGCGGGGATTCCTACGAGCAGTACTTC,CASTFSGDSYEQYF
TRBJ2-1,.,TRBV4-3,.,TGCGCCAGCAGCCCGGGTCCGAATGAGCAGTTCTTC,CASSPGPNEQFF
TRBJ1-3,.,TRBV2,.,TGTGCCAGCCGAGATGTTGAATTAGGAGCTCGAAACACCATATATTTT,CASRDVELGARNTIYF
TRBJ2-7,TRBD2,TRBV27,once,TGTGCCAGCTCGCCGGGGGGCTCCTACGAGCAGTACTTC,CASSPGGSYEQYF
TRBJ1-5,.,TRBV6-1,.,TGTGCCAGCAGTGGACGGGACAATCAGCCCCAGCATTTT,CASSGRDNQPQHF
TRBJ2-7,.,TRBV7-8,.,TGTGCCAGCAGCTTAATAACAGCCTCCTACGAGCAGTACTTC,CASSLITASYEQYF
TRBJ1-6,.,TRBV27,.,TGTGCCAGCAGTTCCAATCTGCCCGGTACTTCACCCCTCCACTTT,CASSSNLPGTSPLHF
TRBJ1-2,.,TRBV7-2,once,TGTGCCAGCAGCCCCAGATCGGTGCTCTTAACCTTC,CASSPRSVLLTF
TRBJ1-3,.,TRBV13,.,TGTGCCAGCAGCTTAGGAAGGCAAACAGGAAACACCATATATTTT,CASSLGRQTGNTIYF
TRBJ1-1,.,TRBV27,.,TGTGCCAGCAGTTATCACGGTAACACTGAAGCTTTCTTT,CASSYHGNTEAFF
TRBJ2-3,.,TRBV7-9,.,TGTGCCAGCAGCCCCGATCTAGTGGTTACGCAGTATTTT,CASSPDLVVTQYF
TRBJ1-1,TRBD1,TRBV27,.,TGTGCCAGCAGTAGGAGGCGACAGGGCGACACTGAAGCTTTCTTT,CASSRRRQGDTEAFF
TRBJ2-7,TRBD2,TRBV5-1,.,TGCGCCAGCAGCCTGGAAGATCTGGGGGGGTTATTCTACGAGCAGTACTTC,CASSLEDLGGLFYEQYF
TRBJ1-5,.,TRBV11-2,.,TGTGCCAGCAGCACCCCGGGACCCCCACCACCCCATGGCAATCAGCCCCAGCATTTT,CASSTPGPPPPHGNQPQHF
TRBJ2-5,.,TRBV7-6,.,TGTGCCAGCAGCCCCAGGCTAGCAGAGACCCAGTACTTC,CASSPRLAETQYF